This TCR beta chain is drawn from a study of T cell responses to AZD1222 COVID-19 vaccine. Findings and caveats of the study: Of the AZD1222 recipients, only 5 or 6 were seropositive at baseline. Spike regions recognized by vaccine-associated CD4 TCRs spanned the protein, led by 160-218 and 743-854. Spike-specific TCR breadth and depth rose after two AZD1222 doses.

Between the trimmed V and J ends, which lost 2 bases and 12 bases, there was a span of 11 bases. Germline values: CDR1 GTSNPN, CDR2 SVGIG (reference sequence). The CDR3 has 12 residues. Using immunoSEQ multiplex PCR, the repertoire was profiled, and TCRdb retains in-frame clones only, with some absent. This table has 99,000 or so clones, around nine tenths appearing once. A single count supports this clone. Its antigen is currently unknown. This chain connects TRBV30 to TRBJ1-6, with D hard to call. The input for sequencing was peripheral blood, taken 28 days after the second dose of the MenACWY control vaccine. The sequence was obtained from an adult who received the MenACWY meningococcal vaccine as a control. The DNA of the CDR3 is TGTGCCTGGAGTACCCGGCTTAAACCCCTCCACTTT. Its protein product is CAWSTRLKPLHF.